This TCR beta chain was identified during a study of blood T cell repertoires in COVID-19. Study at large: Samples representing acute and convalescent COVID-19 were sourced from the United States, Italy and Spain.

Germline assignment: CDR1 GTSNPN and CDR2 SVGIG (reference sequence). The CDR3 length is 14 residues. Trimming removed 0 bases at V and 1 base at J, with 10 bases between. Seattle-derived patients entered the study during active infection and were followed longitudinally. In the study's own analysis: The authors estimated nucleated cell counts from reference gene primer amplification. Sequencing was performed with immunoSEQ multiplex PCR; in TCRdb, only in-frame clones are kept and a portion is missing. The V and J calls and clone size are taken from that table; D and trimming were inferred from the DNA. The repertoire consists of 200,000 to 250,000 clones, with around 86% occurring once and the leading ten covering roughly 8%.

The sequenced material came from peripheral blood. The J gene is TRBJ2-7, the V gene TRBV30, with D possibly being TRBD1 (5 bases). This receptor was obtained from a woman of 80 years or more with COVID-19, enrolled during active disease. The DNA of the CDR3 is TGTGCCTGGAGTGTAGGTAGGACATCCTACGAGCAGTACTTC. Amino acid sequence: CAWSVGRTSYEQYF.